Below are 24 T cell receptor beta chains sequenced from a single sample in a study of cytomegalovirus exposure and HLA in healthy donors. The data were produced by immunoSEQ multiplex PCR, yet TCRdb's version contains in-frame clones alone and is incomplete. The sample shows more than 95,000 clones, approximately 86% of them seen only once. The sequenced material came from PBMCs. The source of these receptors is a woman aged 18-29 years in good health and CMV-seropositive.

The table lists this clone with a few counts. The chain joins TRBV30 to TRBJ1-5; 8 bases are shared with TRBD1. The germline CDR1 and CDR2 sequences are GTSNPN and SVGIG (reference sequence). The CDR3 is 14 amino acids. V shed 5 bases and J 7 bases; nucleotides not matched to a gene: 10. The chain's CDR3 is CAWSTGQGHQPQHF. The CDR3 coding sequence is TGTGCCTGGTCCACCGGACAGGGACACCAGCCCCAGCATTTT. The full variable domain, its missing parts supplied by reference TRBV30 and TRBJ1-5, is SQTIHQWPATLVQPVGSPLSLECTVEGTSNPNLYWYRQAAGRGLQLLFYSVGIGQISSEVPQNLSASRPQDRQFILSSKKLLLSDSGFYLCAWSTGQGHQPQHFGDGTRLSIL.

The chain recombines TRBV4-1 with TRBJ2-1; a weak D match, TRBD1 (5 bases). This CDR3 is 16 amino acids long. CDR1 and CDR2 from the germline V gene are MGHRA and YSYEKL. V was trimmed by 2 bases and J by 4 bases, leaving 15 bases between them. The CDR3 DNA reads as TGCGCCAGCAGCCAATTGGACATCCTGGTTTACAATGAGCAGTTCTTC. Translating it yields CASSQLDILVYNEQFF.

As to this clone: A junction boundary mismatches the germline segment, possibly from a read error. The chain joins TRBV11-2 to TRBJ1-4; the D gene is possibly TRBD1 (5 bases). The CDR3 sequence is 13 residues long. Per germline, CDR1 SGHAT and CDR2 FQNNGV. The CDR3 coding sequence is TGTGCCAGCAGCTCAGACAGACTTCAACGCCCCGCCTTT. Translation: CASSSDRLQRPAF.

V gene TRBV5-6 combines with J gene TRBJ2-7; no reliable D call. The CDR3 has 12 amino acids. Germline CDR1 reads SGHDT; CDR2 reads YYEEEE. V gave up 1 base and J gave up 3 bases, with 5 bases separating them. This chain's CDR3 is CASSLYGYEQYF. The CDR3, as DNA: TGTGCCAGCAGCTTGTACGGCTACGAGCAGTACTTC.

This chain connects TRBV25-1 to TRBJ2-1; 15 positions agree with TRBD2. Germline V gives CDR1 MGHDK, CDR2 SYGVNS. V lost 6 bases, J lost 6 bases, and 9 bases stayed unmatched. This CDR3 is built from 17 residues. The CDR3 DNA sequence: TGTGCCAGCAGCGGACTAGCGGGAGGGCCGTTGGGCAATGAGCAGTTCTTC. This translates into CASSGLAGGPLGNEQFF.

This chain connects TRBV6-5 to TRBJ2-7; 8 bases agree with TRBD1. Germline V CDR1 and CDR2: MNHEY, SVGAGI. The CDR3 has 13 amino acids. The trim removed 2 bases at V and 6 bases at J, leaving 3 bases unmatched. The CDR3 region has the DNA TGTGCCAGCAGTTACCACGGACAGGGCGAGCAGTACTTC. This sequence encodes CASSYHGQGEQYF.

The chain carries TRBV15 and TRBJ1-1; 9 nucleotides line up with TRBD1. Germline V gene sequence: CDR1 LNHNV, CDR2 YYDKDF (reference sequence). The CDR3 loop spans 17 amino acids. Unmatched junction bases numbered 8, after V lost 1 base and J lost 2 bases. CDR3 DNA sequence: TGTGCCACCAGCAGAGTTTCGGGACAGGGTTATAACACTGAAGCTTTCTTT. Its translation: CATSRVSGQGYNTEAFF.

This clone occurred a few times. The chain links TRBV6-1 to TRBJ2-2, with TRBD2 matching over 9 bases. Germline assignment: CDR1 MNHNS and CDR2 SASEGT. The ends lost 4 bases at V and 4 bases at J; junction bases unmatched: 4. The CDR3 has 15 amino acids. The CDR3 spells CASSVKAGGTGELFF. The CDR3 DNA is TGTGCCAGCAGTGTTAAAGCGGGGGGCACCGGGGAGCTGTTTTTT.

This sequence joins TRBV2 and TRBJ2-1; a weak D match, TRBD2 (6 bases). Trimming shortened V by 10 bases and J by 0 bases, and 13 bases separated the two germline ends. The CDR3 has 14 amino acids. Germline V gene lookup returns CDR1 SNHLY and CDR2 FYNNEI. The CDR3 DNA reads as TGTGCCACCCGAGGGGAGGTCTCCTACAATGAGCAGTTCTTC. Amino acid sequence: CATRGEVSYNEQFF.

This clone came up a few times. J is TRBJ1-1 and V is TRBV10-2; no reliable D call. The germline gives CDR1 WSHSY, CDR2 SAAADI. The ends were cut back, 2 bases at V and 11 bases at J, with 9 bases in the middle. The length of the CDR3 is 11 residues. CDR3 amino acids: CASSEPAGAFF. CDR3 sequence (DNA): TGCGCCAGCAGTGAGCCCGCGGGGGCTTTCTTT.

The chain uses TRBV28 and TRBJ2-7; tentatively, D is TRBD2 (5 bases). The CDR3 has 14 amino acids. The germline V gene has CDR1 MDHEN and CDR2 SYDVKM. Trimming left V 6 bases short and J 3 bases short, with 15 bases between. Here the CDR3 reads CASRVVGANYEQYF. CDR3 DNA: TGTGCCAGCAGGGTAGTGGGAGCTAACTACGAGCAGTACTTC.

The count of this clone is one. The J gene is TRBJ1-2, the V gene TRBV5-4; 7 positions agree with TRBD1. Unmatched junction bases numbered 11, after V lost 4 bases and J lost 5 bases. Germline lookup yields CDR1 SGHNT and CDR2 YYREEE (reference sequence). The length of the CDR3 is 15 residues. The CDR3 nucleotides read TGTGCCAGCAGCCCAGACAGGGCTTCTAGTTATGGCTACACCTTC. Its translation is CASSPDRASSYGYTF.

The chain uses TRBV5-8 and TRBJ1-4; D unresolved. The CDR3 contains 14 residues. Trimming left V 1 base short and J 4 bases short, with 8 bases between. Germline CDR1 and CDR2: SGHTS and YDEGEE. CDR3 residues: CASSLSLVNEKLFF. In DNA, the CDR3 is TGTGCCAGCAGCTTGTCTTTAGTTAATGAAAAACTGTTTTTT.

The rearrangement joins TRBV29-1 to TRBJ2-7, with D unclear. CDR1 is SQVTM and CDR2 is ANQGSEA in the germline V gene. V lost 5 bases and J lost 0, with 5 bases in between. The CDR3 runs 11 residues. The DNA of the CDR3 is TGCAGCGTTCACAGCTCCTACGAGCAGTACTTC. This encodes CSVHSSYEQYF.

This chain uses TRBV6-5 with TRBJ2-2; possibly TRBD1 for D (6 bases). Trimming left V 7 bases short and J 3 bases short, with 9 bases between. There are 13 residues in the CDR3. Germline V gives CDR1 MNHEY, CDR2 SVGAGI. The CDR3: CASTDRYTGELFF. As DNA, the CDR3 is TGTGCCAGCACCGACAGGTACACCGGGGAGCTGTTTTTT.

The CDR3 sequence is CASSLSGTEPYEQYF. For the CDR3, the DNA is TGCGCCAGCAGCTTGTCTGGGACAGAACCCTACGAGCAGTACTTC. This sequence joins TRBV5-1 and TRBJ2-7, with 7 bases identical to TRBD1. Germline V gene sequence: CDR1 SGHRS, CDR2 YFSETQ. The junction had 6 bases not matched to a gene; V was cut back by 1 base and J by 2 bases. The length of the CDR3 is 15 residues.

This chain joins TRBV5-1 and TRBJ2-3; D is unclear. The V gene lost 2 bases and the J gene lost 4 bases, with 8 bases spanning the gap. This CDR3 is 13 amino acids long. Germline CDR1 reads SGHRS; CDR2 reads YFSETQ. The CDR3 spells CASSFQASDTQYF. For the CDR3, the DNA is TGCGCCAGCAGCTTCCAGGCTTCAGATACGCAGTATTTT.

The chain recombines TRBV2 with TRBJ2-5; 10 positions match TRBD2. This CDR3 is 15 amino acids long. The V and J ends lost 4 bases and 7 bases, in that order; junction bases with no gene match: 9. The germline CDR1 and CDR2 sequences are SNHLY and FYNNEI. CDR3 sequence reads: CASSVPAGGPGTQYF. The CDR3 DNA follows: TGTGCCAGCAGTGTCCCAGCGGGGGGGCCGGGGACCCAGTACTTC.

The chain combines TRBV19 with TRBJ1-2, with a weak D call TRBD1 (6 bases). Per germline, CDR1 LNHDA and CDR2 SQIVND (reference sequence). V lost 3 bases and J lost 7, with 18 bases in between. The CDR3 totals 15 residues. As DNA, the CDR3 is TGTGCCAGTAGTATGCGACCGGGACAAACGTCTGGCTACACCTTC. Translation: CASSMRPGQTSGYTF.

The chain uses TRBV9 and TRBJ2-3; D is uncertain. This CDR3 is built from 14 residues. Germline lookup yields CDR1 SGDLS and CDR2 YYNGEE. V lost 7 bases and J lost 2, with 14 bases in between. The CDR3 coding sequence is TGTGCCAGCGGCGAGGTAGCTTCCACAGATACGCAGTATTTT. It codes for CASGEVASTDTQYF.

The chain links TRBV2 to TRBJ2-3; 12 bases are a match to TRBD2. V lost 5 bases, J lost 6 bases, and 6 bases stayed unmatched. The CDR3 covers 15 residues. Germline-derived CDR1 and CDR2 are SNHLY and FYNNEI. The CDR3 loop reads CASSLLAGGSDTQYF. CDR3 coding DNA: TGTGCCAGCAGTCTACTAGCGGGAGGATCGGATACGCAGTATTTT.

This chain joins TRBV5-1 and TRBJ2-1, with D possibly being TRBD1 (5 bases). CDR3 length equals 12 residues. The V and J ends lost 0 bases and 13 bases respectively, with 11 bases between them. CDR1 SGHRS and CDR2 YFSETQ come from the germline V gene. The CDR3 coding sequence is TGCGCCAGCAGCTTGGCCACAGGAATACAGTTCTTC. Translation gives CASSLATGIQFF.

This clone has just a few counts. Here the CDR3 DNA reads TGTGCCTGGAGTGTACGGGGACTAGCGTCTAAAACCGGGGAGCTGTTTTTT. Residues: CAWSVRGLASKTGELFF. The V and J genes are TRBV30 and TRBJ2-2; 10 nucleotides line up with TRBD2. The length of the CDR3 is 17 residues. Germline lookup yields CDR1 GTSNPN and CDR2 SVGIG (reference sequence). V shed 0 bases and J 5 bases; nucleotides not matched to a gene: 9.

The genes are TRBV6-5 and TRBJ2-7; 9 bases map to TRBD1. The length of the CDR3 is 13 residues. The junction had 1 base not matched to a gene; V was cut back by 2 bases and J by 5 bases. Germline CDR1 is MNHEY and CDR2 is SVGAGI. The CDR3 protein is CASSYRTGDEQYF. In nucleotides, the CDR3 is TGTGCCAGCAGTTACAGGACAGGGGACGAGCAGTACTTC.